This entry describes one TCR beta chain. The authors' processing: By means of reference gene primer amplification, nucleated cell counts were estimated. TCRdb's copy holds only in-frame clones and misses some; the assay was immunoSEQ multiplex PCR. The V and J calls and clone size are taken from that table; D and trimming were inferred from the DNA. The repertoire holds around 480,000 clones, with roughly 88% as singletons. This sample was included in a study of blood T cell repertoires in COVID-19. The germline V gene has CDR1 MDHEN and CDR2 SYDVKM. The J segment lost 8 bases and the V segment lost 5 bases, leaving 9 bases of the junction unmatched. CDR3 length: 14 amino acids.

V usage is TRBV28 and J usage is TRBJ2-1; TRBD2 agrees at 7 bases. The sample consisted of peripheral blood. This TCR derives from a woman in her forties or fifties with COVID-19, enrolled during active disease. The CDR3 sequence: CASSRGLDAHEQFF. DNA for the CDR3: TGTGCCAGCAGTCGCGGACTAGACGCCCATGAGCAGTTCTTC.